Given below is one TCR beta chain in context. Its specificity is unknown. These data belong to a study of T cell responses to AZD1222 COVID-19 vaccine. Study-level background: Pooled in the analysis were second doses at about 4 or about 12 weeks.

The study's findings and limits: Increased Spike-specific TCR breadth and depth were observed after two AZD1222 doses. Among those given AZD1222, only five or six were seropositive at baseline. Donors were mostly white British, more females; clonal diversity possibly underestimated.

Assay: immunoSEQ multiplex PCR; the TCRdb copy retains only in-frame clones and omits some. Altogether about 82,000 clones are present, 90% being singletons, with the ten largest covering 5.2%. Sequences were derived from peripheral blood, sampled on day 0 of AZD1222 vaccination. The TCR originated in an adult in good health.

This chain's CDR3 is CASNPSSGRPIGNEQFF. Written as DNA, the CDR3 is TGTGCCAGCAACCCGTCTAGCGGGAGACCCATTGGCAATGAGCAGTTCTTC. The chain couples TRBV2 to TRBJ2-1, with TRBD2 matching 10 bases. The germline V gene encodes CDR1 SNHLY and CDR2 FYNNEI. The CDR3 sequence is 17 residues long. V dropped 7 bases and J dropped 6; count of bases not matched to a gene: 15.